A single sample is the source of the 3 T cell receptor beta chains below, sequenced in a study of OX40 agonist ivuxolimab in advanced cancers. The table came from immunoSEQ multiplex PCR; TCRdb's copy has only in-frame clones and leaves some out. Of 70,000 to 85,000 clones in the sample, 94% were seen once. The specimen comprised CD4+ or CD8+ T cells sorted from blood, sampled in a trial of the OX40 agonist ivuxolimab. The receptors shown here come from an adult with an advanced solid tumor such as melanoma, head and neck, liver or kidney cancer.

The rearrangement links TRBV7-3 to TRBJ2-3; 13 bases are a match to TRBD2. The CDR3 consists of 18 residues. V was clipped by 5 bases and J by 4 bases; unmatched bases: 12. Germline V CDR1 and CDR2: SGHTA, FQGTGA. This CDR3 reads CASSLTLAGGPVADTQYF. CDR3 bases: TGTGCCAGCAGCCTGACACTAGCGGGAGGGCCGGTAGCAGATACGCAGTATTTT.

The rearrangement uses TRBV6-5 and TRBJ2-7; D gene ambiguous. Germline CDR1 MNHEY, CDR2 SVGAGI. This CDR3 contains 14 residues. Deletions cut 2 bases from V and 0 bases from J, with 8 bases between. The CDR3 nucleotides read TGTGCCAGCAGTTACCCAGACGACTCCTACGAGCAGTACTTC. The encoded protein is CASSYPDDSYEQYF.

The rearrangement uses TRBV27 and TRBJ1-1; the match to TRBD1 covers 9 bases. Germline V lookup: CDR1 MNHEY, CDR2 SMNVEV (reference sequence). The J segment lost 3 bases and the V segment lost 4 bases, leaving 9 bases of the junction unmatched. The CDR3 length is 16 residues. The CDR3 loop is CASSWHRGRTDTEAFF. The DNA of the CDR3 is TGTGCCAGCAGTTGGCACAGGGGGCGCACGGACACTGAAGCTTTCTTT.